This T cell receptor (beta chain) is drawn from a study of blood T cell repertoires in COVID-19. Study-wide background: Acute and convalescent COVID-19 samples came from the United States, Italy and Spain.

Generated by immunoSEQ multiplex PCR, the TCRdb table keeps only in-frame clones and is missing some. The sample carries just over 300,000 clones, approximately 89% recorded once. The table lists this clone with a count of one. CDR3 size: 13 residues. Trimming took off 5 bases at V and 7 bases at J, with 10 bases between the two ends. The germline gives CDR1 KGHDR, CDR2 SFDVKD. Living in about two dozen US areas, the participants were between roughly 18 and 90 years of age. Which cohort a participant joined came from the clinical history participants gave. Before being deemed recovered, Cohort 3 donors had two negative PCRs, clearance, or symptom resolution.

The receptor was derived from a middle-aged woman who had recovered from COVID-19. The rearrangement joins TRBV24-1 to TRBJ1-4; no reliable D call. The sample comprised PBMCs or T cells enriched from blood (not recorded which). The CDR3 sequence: CATSARAGEKLFF. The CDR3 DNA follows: TGTGCCACCAGTGCGAGGGCGGGTGAAAAACTGTTTTTT.